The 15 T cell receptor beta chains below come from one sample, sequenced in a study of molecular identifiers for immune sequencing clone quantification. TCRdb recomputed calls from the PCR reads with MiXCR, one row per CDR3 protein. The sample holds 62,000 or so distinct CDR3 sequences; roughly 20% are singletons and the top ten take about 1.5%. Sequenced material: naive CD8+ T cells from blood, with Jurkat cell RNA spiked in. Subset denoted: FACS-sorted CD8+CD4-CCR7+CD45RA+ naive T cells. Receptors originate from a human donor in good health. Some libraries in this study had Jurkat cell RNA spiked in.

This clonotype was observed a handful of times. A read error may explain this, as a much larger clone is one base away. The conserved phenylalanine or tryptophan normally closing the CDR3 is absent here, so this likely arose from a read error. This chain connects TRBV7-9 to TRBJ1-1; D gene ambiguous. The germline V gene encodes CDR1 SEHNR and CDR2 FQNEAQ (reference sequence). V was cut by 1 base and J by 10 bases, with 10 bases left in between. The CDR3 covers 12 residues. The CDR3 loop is CASSLEEVRAFS. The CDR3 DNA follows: TGTGCCAGCAGCTTAGAGGAAGTGAGAGCTTTCTCT.

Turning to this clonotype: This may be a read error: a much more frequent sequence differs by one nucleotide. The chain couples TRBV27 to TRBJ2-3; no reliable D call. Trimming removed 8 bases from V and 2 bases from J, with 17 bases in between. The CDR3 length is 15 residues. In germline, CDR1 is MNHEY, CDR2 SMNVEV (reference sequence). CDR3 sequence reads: CASGPWAGFTDTQYF. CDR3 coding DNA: TGTGCCAGCGGTCCCTGGGCAGGATTCACAGATACGCAGTATTTT.

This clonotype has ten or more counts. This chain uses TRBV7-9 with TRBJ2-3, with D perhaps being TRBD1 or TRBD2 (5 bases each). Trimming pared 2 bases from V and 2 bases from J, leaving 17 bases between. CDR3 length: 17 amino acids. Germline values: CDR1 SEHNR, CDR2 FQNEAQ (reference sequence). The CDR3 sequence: CASSLSEWDQTTDTQYF. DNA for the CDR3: TGTGCCAGCAGCTTATCAGAGTGGGACCAAACCACAGATACGCAGTATTTT.

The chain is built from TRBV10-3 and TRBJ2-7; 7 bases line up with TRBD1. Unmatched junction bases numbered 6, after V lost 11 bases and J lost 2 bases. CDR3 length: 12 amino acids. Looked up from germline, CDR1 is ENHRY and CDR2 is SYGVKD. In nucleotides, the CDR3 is TGTGCCTTCGCGGACAGGACCTACGAGCAGTACTTC. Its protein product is CAFADRTYEQYF.

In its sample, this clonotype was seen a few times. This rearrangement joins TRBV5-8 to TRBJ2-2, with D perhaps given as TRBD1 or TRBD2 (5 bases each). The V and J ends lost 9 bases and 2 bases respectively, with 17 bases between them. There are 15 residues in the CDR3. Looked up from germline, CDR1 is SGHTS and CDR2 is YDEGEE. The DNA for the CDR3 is TGTGCCACGGCTTGGGGGACGGTTAACACCGGGGAGCTGTTTTTT. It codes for CATAWGTVNTGELFF.

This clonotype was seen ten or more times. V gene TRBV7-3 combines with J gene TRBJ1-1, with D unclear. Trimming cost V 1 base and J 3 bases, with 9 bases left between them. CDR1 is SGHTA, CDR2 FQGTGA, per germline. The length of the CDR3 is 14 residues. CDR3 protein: CASSLISWDTEAFF. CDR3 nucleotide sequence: TGTGCCAGCAGCTTAATATCCTGGGACACTGAAGCTTTCTTT.

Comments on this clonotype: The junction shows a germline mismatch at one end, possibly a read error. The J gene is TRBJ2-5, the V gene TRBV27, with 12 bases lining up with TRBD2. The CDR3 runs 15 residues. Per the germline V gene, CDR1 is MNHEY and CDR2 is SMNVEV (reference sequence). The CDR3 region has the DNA TGTGCCAGCAGCTCGGGACTAGCGGGCTTGAAGACCCGGTACTTC. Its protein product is CASSSGLAGLKTRYF.

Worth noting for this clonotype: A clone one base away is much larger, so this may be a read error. The CDR3 DNA sequence: TGTGCCAGCAGCCCGGGAGTGGCCGGGGAGCTGTTTTTT. Its protein product is CASSPGVAGELFF. The V call is TRBV12-3 or TRBV12-4, the J call TRBJ2-2; TRBD2 is a possible D gene (6 bases). V lost 6 bases to trimming and J lost 6 bases, with 11 bases between them. This CDR3 comprises 13 residues.

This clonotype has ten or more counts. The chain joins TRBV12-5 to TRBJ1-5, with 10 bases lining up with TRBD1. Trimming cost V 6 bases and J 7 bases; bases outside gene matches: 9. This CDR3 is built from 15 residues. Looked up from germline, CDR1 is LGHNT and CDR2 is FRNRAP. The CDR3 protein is CASGPTGTGVQPQHF. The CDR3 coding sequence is TGTGCTAGTGGGCCCACCGGGACAGGGGTCCAGCCCCAGCATTTT.

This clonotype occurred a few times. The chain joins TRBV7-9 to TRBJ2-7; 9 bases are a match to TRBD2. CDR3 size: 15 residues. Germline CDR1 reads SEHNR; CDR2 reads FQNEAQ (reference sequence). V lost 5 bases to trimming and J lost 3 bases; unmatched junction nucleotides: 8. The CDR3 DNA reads TGTGCCAGCAGCCCTAGTGGGACTAGCCTCTACGAGCAGTACTTC. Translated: CASSPSGTSLYEQYF.

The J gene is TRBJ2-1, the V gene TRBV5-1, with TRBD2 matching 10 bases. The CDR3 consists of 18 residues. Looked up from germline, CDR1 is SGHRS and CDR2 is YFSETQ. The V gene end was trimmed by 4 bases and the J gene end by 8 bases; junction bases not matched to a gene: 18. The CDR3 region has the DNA TGCGCCAGCAGCCTTAGGACTAGCGGCCTCCCCGTGGGGGATGAGCAGTTCTTC. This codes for CASSLRTSGLPVGDEQFF.

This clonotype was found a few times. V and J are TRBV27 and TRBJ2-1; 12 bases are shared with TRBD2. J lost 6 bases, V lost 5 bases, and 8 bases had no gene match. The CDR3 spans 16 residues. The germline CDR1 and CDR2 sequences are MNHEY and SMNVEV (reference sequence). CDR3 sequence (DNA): TGTGCCAGCAGTCCCCTAGCGGGAGGGCCGGCCAATGAGCAGTTCTTC. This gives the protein CASSPLAGGPANEQFF.

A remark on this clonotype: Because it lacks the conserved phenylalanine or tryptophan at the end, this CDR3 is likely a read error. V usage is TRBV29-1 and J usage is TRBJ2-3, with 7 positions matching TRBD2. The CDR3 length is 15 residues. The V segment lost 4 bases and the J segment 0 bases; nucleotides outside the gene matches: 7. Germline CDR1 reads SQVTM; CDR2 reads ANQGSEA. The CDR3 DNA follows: TGCAGCGTTGGGGGGGGGAGGGAGAGCACAGATACGCAGTATTCT. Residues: CSVGGGRESTDTQYS.

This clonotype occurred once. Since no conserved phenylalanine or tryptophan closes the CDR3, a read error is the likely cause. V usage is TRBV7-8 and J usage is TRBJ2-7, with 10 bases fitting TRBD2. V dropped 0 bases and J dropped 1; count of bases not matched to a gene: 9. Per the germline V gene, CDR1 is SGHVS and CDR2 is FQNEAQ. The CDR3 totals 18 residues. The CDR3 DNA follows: TGTGCCAGCAGCTTAGCGTTGTACGGGACTAGCGTTTCCTACGAGCAGTACTCC. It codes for CASSLALYGTSVSYEQYS.

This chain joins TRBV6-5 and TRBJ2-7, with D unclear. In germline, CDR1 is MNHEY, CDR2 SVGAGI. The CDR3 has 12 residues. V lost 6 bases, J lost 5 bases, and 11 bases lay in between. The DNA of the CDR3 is TGTGCCAGCAGCCCGGGCGGCCACGAGCAGTACTTC. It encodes CASSPGGHEQYF.